This TCR beta chain was sequenced during a study of blood T cell repertoires in COVID-19. Study in general: The samples span acute and convalescent COVID-19 from the United States, Italy and Spain. Sources were T cells, B-cell-depleted T cells, or PBMCs; the material itself was cDNA or gDNA.

CDR1 and CDR2 (germline): LGHNA, YSLEER. The CDR3 covers 13 residues. V dropped 1 base and J dropped 2 bases, with 5 bases sitting between them. Under the authors' procedure: Amplification of reference gene primers provided the estimated nucleated cell counts. Generated by immunoSEQ multiplex PCR, the TCRdb table keeps only in-frame clones and is missing some. The V and J calls and the clone size are those of that table, but D and trimming were determined from the DNA. The sample carries 150,000 to 200,000 clones, under 80% recorded once. This receptor was obtained from a woman older than 75 with acute or convalescent COVID-19. The source material was peripheral blood. The J gene is TRBJ1-2, the V gene TRBV4-3, with unresolved D. CDR3 in DNA: TGCGCCAGCAGCCAAGCGGGGAACTATGGCTACACCTTC. It is translated as CASSQAGNYGYTF.